This is a list of T cell receptor beta chains from one sample in a study of cytomegalovirus exposure and HLA in healthy donors. Sequenced by immunoSEQ multiplex PCR; TCRdb stores in-frame clones only, minus some. The data hold approximately 170,000 clones, with roughly three quarters observed a single time. Sequencing was performed on PBMCs. These receptors came from a man aged 18 to 30 in good health and CMV-seropositive. Each CDR3 is given with its conserved first and last residue. The D gene is left open where the match is weak. Expanded clones get a size class; other rows say once, few or many, or leave the size out.

D gene	V gene	clone size	J gene	CDR3 protein	CDR3 DNA
-	TRBV5-4	-	TRBJ1-1	CASSLDRWGGQAFF	TGTGCCAGCAGCTTGGACAGGTGGGGCGGTCAAGCTTTCTTT
-	TRBV5-1	-	TRBJ1-6	CASSWEGESPLHF	TGCGCCAGCAGCTGGGAGGGGGAATCACCCCTCCACTTT
TRBD1	TRBV30	-	TRBJ1-5	CAWTRDRNQPQHF	TGTGCCTGGACCCGGGACAGAAATCAGCCCCAGCATTTT
-	TRBV14	few	TRBJ1-4	CASSQVGEKLFF	TGTGCCAGCAGCCAAGTCGGGGAAAAACTGTTTTTT
TRBD2	TRBV4-2	-	TRBJ2-3	CASSQAMRGGTDTQYF	TGTGCCAGCAGCCAAGCTATGCGGGGGGGAACAGATACGCAGTATTTT
TRBD2	TRBV7-6	-	TRBJ2-1	CASSQSGSVYNEQFF	TGTGCCAGCAGCCAGAGCGGGAGCGTCTACAATGAGCAGTTCTTC
-	TRBV14	-	TRBJ1-1	CASSHPPRGTEAFF	TGTGCCAGCAGCCACCCTCCGCGGGGCACTGAAGCTTTCTTT
-	TRBV6-1	-	TRBJ2-3	CASSVAGQRTDTQYF	TGTGCCAGCAGTGTGGCGGGACAGAGAACAGATACGCAGTATTTT
TRBD1	TRBV2	few	TRBJ1-4	CASSREGQFREKLFF	TGTGCCAGCAGTCGAGAGGGACAGTTTCGTGAAAAACTGTTTTTT
TRBD2	TRBV30	-	TRBJ2-5	CAWKSGGETQYF	TGTGCCTGGAAGTCGGGAGGTGAGACCCAGTACTTC
TRBD1	TRBV6-6	few	TRBJ1-1	CASSYSTWTGHTEAFF	TGTGCCAGCAGTTACTCGACTTGGACAGGACACACTGAAGCTTTCTTT
-	TRBV9	-	TRBJ2-3	CASSVATVTGWTDTQYF	TGTGCCAGCAGCGTAGCTACGGTAACAGGGTGGACAGATACGCAGTATTTT
-	TRBV5-5	-	TRBJ1-6	CASSLGTSRSPLHF	TGTGCCAGCAGCTTGGGCACGAGCCGTTCACCCCTCCACTTT
-	TRBV5-1	-	TRBJ1-3	CASMGGSGNTIYF	TGCGCCAGCATGGGGGGCTCTGGAAACACCATATATTTT
TRBD2	TRBV10-2	-	TRBJ2-1	CASSATSGGANEQFF	TGCGCCAGCAGTGCGACTAGCGGGGGGGCGAATGAGCAGTTCTTC
-	TRBV19	-	TRBJ1-3	CASSIQVYSGNTIYF	TGTGCCAGTAGTATACAGGTGTACTCTGGAAACACCATATATTTT
TRBD1	TRBV5-1	-	TRBJ2-3	CASSLRGTGASSTDTQYF	TGCGCCAGCAGCCTCCGCGGGACAGGTGCGTCTAGCACAGATACGCAGTATTTT
TRBD1	TRBV5-6	few	TRBJ1-6	CASSLGQGANSPLHF	TGTGCCAGCAGCTTGGGACAGGGGGCAAATTCACCCCTCCACTTT
-	TRBV27	once	TRBJ2-2	CASSLVRRGRTGELFF	TGTGCCAGCAGTTTAGTTCGGAGGGGAAGGACCGGGGAGCTGTTTTTT
-	TRBV12-5	-	TRBJ1-2	CASGTHRAAGYTF	TGTGCTAGCGGGACGCACAGGGCGGCTGGCTACACCTTC
-	TRBV5-1	-	TRBJ2-2	CASSLVARRDTGELFF	TGCGCCAGCAGCTTGGTAGCGCGAAGGGACACCGGGGAGCTGTTTTTT
-	TRBV2	-	TRBJ1-4	CASSPGQDRKLFF	TGTGCCAGCAGCCCAGGGCAGGACAGAAAACTGTTTTTT
-	TRBV5-4	-	TRBJ1-3	CASSTWTEPSPGNTIYF	TGTGCCAGCAGCACCTGGACAGAACCGTCCCCTGGAAACACCATATATTTT
-	TRBV19	-	TRBJ1-5	CASSTAERSNQPQHF	TGTGCCAGTAGTACGGCGGAAAGGAGCAATCAGCCCCAGCATTTT
TRBD2	TRBV2	-	TRBJ2-5	CASSRLAGRETQYF	TGTGCCAGCAGTCGACTAGCGGGAAGGGAGACCCAGTACTTC
-	TRBV30	-	TRBJ2-2	CAWQGYGTGELFF	TGTGCCTGGCAGGGGTATGGCACCGGGGAGCTGTTTTTT
TRBD2	TRBV5-6	-	TRBJ2-3	CASSLDRLAGTDTQYF	TGTGCCAGCAGCTTAGACAGACTAGCGGGGACAGATACGCAGTATTTT
-	TRBV5-1	-	TRBJ1-6	CASTEGDINSPLHF	TGCGCCAGCACCGAGGGGGATATTAATTCACCCCTCCACTTT
-	TRBV5-1	-	TRBJ1-1	CASSATANTEAFF	TGCGCCAGCAGCGCCACAGCGAACACTGAAGCTTTCTTT